This T cell receptor (beta chain) emerged from a study of blood T cell repertoires in COVID-19. Study summary: The United States, Italy and Spain supplied acute and convalescent COVID-19 samples. In each case, the material was cDNA or gDNA derived from T cells, B-cell-depleted T cells, or PBMCs.

There are 14 residues in the CDR3. V shed 5 bases, J shed 8 bases, and the junction held 6 bases outside the gene matches. The germline CDR1 and CDR2 sequences are MNHEY and SVGEGT. In the original processing: Using reference gene primer amplification, nucleated cell counts were estimated. TCRdb's table, derived via immunoSEQ multiplex PCR, lists solely in-frame clones and lacks some. Clone size and the V and J calls come from that table; the DNA yielded D and trimming. The table includes about 210,000 clones, more than 65% detected once. The sample was peripheral blood. This TCR was sampled from a man in his forties who had recovered from COVID-19. The rearrangement uses TRBV6-2 or TRBV6-3 and TRBJ1-6; 7 bases line up with TRBD1. In DNA form, the CDR3 reads TGTGCCAGCAGTGCGCCCACAGGGGATTCACCCCTCCACTTT. Translation gives CASSAPTGDSPLHF.